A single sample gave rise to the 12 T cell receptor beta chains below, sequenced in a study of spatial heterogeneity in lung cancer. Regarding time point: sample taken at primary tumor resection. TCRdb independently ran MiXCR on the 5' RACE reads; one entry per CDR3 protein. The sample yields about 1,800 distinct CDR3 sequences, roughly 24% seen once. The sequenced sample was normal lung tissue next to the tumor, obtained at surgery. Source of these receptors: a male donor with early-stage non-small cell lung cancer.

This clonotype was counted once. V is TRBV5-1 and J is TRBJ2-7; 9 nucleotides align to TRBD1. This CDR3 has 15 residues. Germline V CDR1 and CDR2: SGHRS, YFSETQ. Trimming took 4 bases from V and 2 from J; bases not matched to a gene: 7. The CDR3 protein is CASSKGTGSTYEQYF. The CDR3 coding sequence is TGCGCCAGCAGCAAGGGGACAGGGTCCACCTACGAGCAGTACTTC.

CDR3 amino acids: CASQSGGLNTQYF. The CDR3, as DNA: TGTGCCTCCCAGTCGGGGGGGCTGAATACGCAGTATTTT. V and J are TRBV30 and TRBJ2-3; 8 bases line up with TRBD2. CDR1 is GTSNPN, CDR2 SVGIG, per germline (reference sequence). V shed 7 bases and J 7 bases; nucleotides not matched to a gene: 10. This CDR3 is built from 13 residues.

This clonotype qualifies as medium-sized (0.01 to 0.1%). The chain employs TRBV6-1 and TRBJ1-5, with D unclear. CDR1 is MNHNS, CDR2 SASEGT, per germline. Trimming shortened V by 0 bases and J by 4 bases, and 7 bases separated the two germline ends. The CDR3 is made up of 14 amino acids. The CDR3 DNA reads TGTGCCAGCAGTGAAGCGGACGGGAATCAGCCCCAGCATTTT. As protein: CASSEADGNQPQHF.

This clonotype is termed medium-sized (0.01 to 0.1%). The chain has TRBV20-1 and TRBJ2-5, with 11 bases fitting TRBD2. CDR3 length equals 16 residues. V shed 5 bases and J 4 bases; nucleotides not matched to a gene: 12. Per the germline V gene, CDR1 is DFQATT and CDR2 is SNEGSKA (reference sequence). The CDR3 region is CSALSGGASSRETQYF. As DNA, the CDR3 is TGCAGTGCTCTTAGCGGGGGGGCCTCTTCGAGAGAGACCCAGTACTTC.

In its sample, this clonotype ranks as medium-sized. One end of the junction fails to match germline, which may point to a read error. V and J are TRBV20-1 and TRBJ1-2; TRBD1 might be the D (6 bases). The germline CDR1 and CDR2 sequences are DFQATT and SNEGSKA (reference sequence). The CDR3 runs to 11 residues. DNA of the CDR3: TGCAGTGCTCTAGTCGGGGATAACAGGGTCTTC. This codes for CSALVGDNRVF.

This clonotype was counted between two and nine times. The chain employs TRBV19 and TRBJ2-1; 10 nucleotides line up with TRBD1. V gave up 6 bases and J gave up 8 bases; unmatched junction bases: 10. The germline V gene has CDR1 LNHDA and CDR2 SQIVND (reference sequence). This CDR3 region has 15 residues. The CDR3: CASRQAGTGAHEQFF. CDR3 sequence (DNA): TGTGCCAGTAGACAAGCCGGGACAGGGGCACATGAGCAGTTCTTC. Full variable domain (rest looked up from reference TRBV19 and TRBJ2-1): DGGITQSPKYLFRKEGQNVTLSCEQNLNHDAMYWYRQDPGQGLRLIYYSQIVNDFQKGDIAEGYSVSREKKESFPLTVTSAQKNPTAFYLCASRQAGTGAHEQFFGPGTRLTVL.

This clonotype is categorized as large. The CDR3 reads CASSLEGWAGELFF. The CDR3 bases are TGCGCCAGCAGCTTGGAGGGTTGGGCCGGGGAGCTGTTTTTT. This chain connects TRBV5-1 to TRBJ2-2; D gene unclear. V was clipped by 0 bases and J by 6 bases, with 9 bases between them. The CDR3 is made up of 14 amino acids. CDR1 SGHRS and CDR2 YFSETQ come from the germline V gene. The full variable domain, completed using reference TRBV5-1 and TRBJ2-2, is KAGVTQTPRYLIKTRGQQVTLSCSPISGHRSVSWYQQTPGQGLQFLFEYFSETQRNKGNFPGRFSGRQFSNSRSEMNVSTLELGDSALYLCASSLEGWAGELFFGEGSRLTVL.

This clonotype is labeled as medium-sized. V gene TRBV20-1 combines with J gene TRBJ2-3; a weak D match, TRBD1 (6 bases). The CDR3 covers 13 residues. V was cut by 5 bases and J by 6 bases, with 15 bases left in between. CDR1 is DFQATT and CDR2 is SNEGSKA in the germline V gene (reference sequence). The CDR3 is CSAPPEGVDTQYF. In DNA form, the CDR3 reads TGCAGTGCTCCCCCTGAGGGGGTGGATACGCAGTATTTT.

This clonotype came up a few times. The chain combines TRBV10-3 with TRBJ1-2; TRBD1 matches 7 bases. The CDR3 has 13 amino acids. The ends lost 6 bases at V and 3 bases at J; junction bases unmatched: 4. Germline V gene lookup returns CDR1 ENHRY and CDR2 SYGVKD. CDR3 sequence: CAISPQGDYGYTF. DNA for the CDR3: TGTGCCATCAGCCCCCAGGGGGACTATGGCTACACCTTC.

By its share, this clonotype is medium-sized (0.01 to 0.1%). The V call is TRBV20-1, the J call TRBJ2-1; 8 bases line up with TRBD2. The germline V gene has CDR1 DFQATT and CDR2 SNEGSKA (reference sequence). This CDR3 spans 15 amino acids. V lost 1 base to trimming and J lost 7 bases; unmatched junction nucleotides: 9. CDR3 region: CSARGLPGTRNEQFF. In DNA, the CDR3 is TGCAGTGCTAGAGGTCTCCCCGGGACTAGAAATGAGCAGTTCTTC.

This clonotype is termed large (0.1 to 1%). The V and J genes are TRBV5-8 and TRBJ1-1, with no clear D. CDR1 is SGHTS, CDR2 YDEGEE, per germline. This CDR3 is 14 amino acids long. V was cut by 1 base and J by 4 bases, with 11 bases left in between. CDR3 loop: CASSLRGLGTEAFF. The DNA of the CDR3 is TGTGCCAGCAGCTTGAGAGGGCTGGGCACTGAAGCTTTCTTT. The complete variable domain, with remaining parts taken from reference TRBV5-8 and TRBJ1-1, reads EAGVTQSPTHLIKTRGQQATLRCSPISGHTSVYWYQQALGLGLQFLLWYDEGEERNRGNFPPRFSGRQFPNYSSELNVNALELEDSALYLCASSLRGLGTEAFFGQGTRLTVV.

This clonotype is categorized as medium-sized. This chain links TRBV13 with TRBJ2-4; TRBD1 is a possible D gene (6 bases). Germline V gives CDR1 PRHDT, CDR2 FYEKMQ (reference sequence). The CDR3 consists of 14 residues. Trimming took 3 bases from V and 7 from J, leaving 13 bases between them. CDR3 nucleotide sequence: TGTGCCAGCAGCTTTAGTGACAGGCGGAACATTCAGTACTTC. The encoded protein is CASSFSDRRNIQYF.